These 12 T cell receptor beta chains were sequenced from one sample in a study of cytomegalovirus exposure and HLA in healthy donors. PCR primers comprised 60 Vbeta and 13 Jbeta primers. Generated by immunoSEQ multiplex PCR, the TCRdb table keeps only in-frame clones and is missing some. The data show some 170,000 clones, roughly 9.4% seen once. Material: PBMCs. The receptors shown here come from a woman in her twenties or thirties in good health and CMV-seropositive.

The chain uses TRBV27 and TRBJ1-2; 9 bases fit TRBD1. CDR1 is MNHEY and CDR2 is SMNVEV in the germline V gene (reference sequence). The CDR3 is 14 residues long. The V and J ends lost 0 bases and 6 bases, in that order; junction bases with no gene match: 2. This CDR3 is CASSLSWTGDGYTF. The CDR3 DNA reads as TGTGCCAGCAGTTTATCCTGGACAGGGGATGGCTACACCTTC.

This clone appeared a few times. This chain joins TRBV7-8 and TRBJ1-2, with TRBD1 as a possible D gene (5 bases). The CDR3 extends over 15 amino acids. CDR1 and CDR2 (germline): SGHVS, FQNEAQ. V lost 4 bases, J lost 4 bases, and 16 bases lay in between. In DNA form, the CDR3 reads TGTGCCAGCAGCTCCTGGGGCAGGGAAGGCTATGGCTACACCTTC. This encodes CASSSWGREGYGYTF. The full variable domain, completed using reference TRBV7-8 and TRBJ1-2, is GAGVSQSPRYKVAKRGQDVALRCDPISGHVSLFWYQQALGQGPEFLTYFQNEAQLDKSGLPSDRFFAERPEGSVSTLKIQRTQQEDSAVYLCASSSWGREGYGYTFGSGTRLTVV.

The sample holds a few counts of this clone. The rearrangement links TRBV6-6 to TRBJ1-1; 9 positions match TRBD1. CDR3 length equals 13 residues. The ends lost 7 bases at V and 8 bases at J; junction bases unmatched: 8. Per germline, CDR1 MNHNY and CDR2 SVGAGI (reference sequence). Written as DNA, the CDR3 is TGTGCCAGCATAAGGGACAGGGCTGGAGAAGCTTTCTTT. Its translation is CASIRDRAGEAFF.

This chain links TRBV6-5 with TRBJ2-3, with 11 bases that match TRBD2. CDR3 size: 13 residues. V was pared by 9 bases and J by 7 bases, with 6 bases of the junction left unmatched. Germline CDR1 and CDR2: MNHEY and SVGAGI. DNA for the CDR3: TGTGCCAGTTCCGGGACTAGCGGATATACGCAGTATTTT. It codes for CASSGTSGYTQYF.

This chain connects TRBV18 to TRBJ2-5; 9 bases are shared with TRBD2. V dropped 3 bases and J dropped 4; count of bases not matched to a gene: 6. CDR1 and CDR2 (germline): KGHSH, LQKENI. The CDR3 totals 15 residues. The DNA for the CDR3 is TGTGCCAGCTCACCGACGGGACTAGCAGCAGAGACCCAGTACTTC. It encodes CASSPTGLAAETQYF.

V gene TRBV20-1 combines with J gene TRBJ2-7; D unresolved. The length of the CDR3 is 11 residues. V lost 6 bases, J lost 4 bases, and 10 bases lay in between. CDR1 is DFQATT, CDR2 SNEGSKA, per germline (reference sequence). CDR3 nucleotides: TGCAGTGCAAATAACAAGTACGAGCAGTACTTC. Translation gives CSANNKYEQYF.

J is TRBJ2-3 and V is TRBV7-9; TRBD1 matches 7 bases. V lost 5 bases and J lost 2; bases outside the gene matches: 7. CDR3 length equals 15 residues. Germline V gene data show CDR1 as SEHNR and CDR2 as FQNEAQ (reference sequence). CDR3 loop: CASSAGGYSTDTQYF. The CDR3 DNA reads TGTGCCAGCAGCGCAGGGGGATACTCCACAGATACGCAGTATTTT.

The chain combines TRBV7-3 with TRBJ1-1; a possible D gene is TRBD1 (6 bases). V gave up 6 bases and J gave up 2 bases, with 13 bases separating them. This CDR3 contains 14 residues. The germline CDR1 and CDR2 sequences are SGHTA and FQGTGA. This CDR3 is CASRRGGDNTEAFF. The CDR3 DNA is TGTGCCAGCAGGAGAGGGGGTGACAACACTGAAGCTTTCTTT.

This clone has just a few counts. The rearrangement links TRBV6-5 to TRBJ2-6; no clear D. The CDR3 is 15 residues long. Germline-derived CDR1 and CDR2 are MNHEY and SVGAGI. V lost 2 bases, J lost 1 base, and 6 bases lay in between. DNA of the CDR3: TGTGCCAGCAGTTACCGGTGGTCTGGGGCCAACGTCCTGACTTTC. This codes for CASSYRWSGANVLTF.

V and J are TRBV7-9 and TRBJ2-7; 7 bases line up with TRBD1. Germline trimming cut 5 bases from V and 6 bases from J; bases unmatched to any gene: 7. Germline V lookup: CDR1 SEHNR, CDR2 FQNEAQ (reference sequence). The CDR3 contains 13 residues. The CDR3 sequence: CASSTQTGSEQYF. The CDR3 nucleotides read TGTGCCAGCAGCACCCAGACAGGGTCCGAGCAGTACTTC.

The CDR3 region has the DNA TGCGCCAGCAGCTTGGCCAACATGGCGGGAGGATCCTACGAGCAGTACTTC. Translated, it gives CASSLANMAGGSYEQYF. This chain joins TRBV5-1 and TRBJ2-7; TRBD2 matches 8 bases. The germline CDR1 and CDR2 sequences are SGHRS and YFSETQ. CDR3 size: 17 residues. V lost 0 bases and J lost 1; bases outside the gene matches: 9.

This clone occurred a few times. The V and J genes are TRBV11-3 and TRBJ2-1, with a weak D call TRBD2 (6 bases). V was cut by 3 bases and J by 0 bases, with 12 bases left in between. The CDR3 is made up of 16 amino acids. The germline CDR1 and CDR2 sequences are SGHNT and YENEEA. The CDR3 nucleotides are TGTGCCAGCAGCTTGGGACCGGGACTCTCCTACAATGAGCAGTTCTTC. As protein: CASSLGPGLSYNEQFF.